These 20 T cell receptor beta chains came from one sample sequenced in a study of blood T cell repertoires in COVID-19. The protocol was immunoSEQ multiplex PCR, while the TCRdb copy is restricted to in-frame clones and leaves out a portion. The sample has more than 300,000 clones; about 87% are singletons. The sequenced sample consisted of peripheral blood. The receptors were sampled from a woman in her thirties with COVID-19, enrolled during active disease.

As DNA, the CDR3 is TGTGCCGGACGGACACTCTACAATGAGCAGTTCTTC. It is translated as CAGRTLYNEQFF. The V gene is TRBV27, the J gene TRBJ2-1; TRBD1 might be the D (5 bases). V dropped 11 bases and J dropped 3 bases, with 11 bases sitting between them. CDR1 MNHEY and CDR2 SMNVEV come from the germline V gene (reference sequence). The CDR3 has 12 amino acids.

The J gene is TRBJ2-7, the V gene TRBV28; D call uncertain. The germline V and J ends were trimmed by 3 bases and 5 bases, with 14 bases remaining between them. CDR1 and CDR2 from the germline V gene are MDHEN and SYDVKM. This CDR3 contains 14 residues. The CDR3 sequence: CASSLIGPNDEQYF. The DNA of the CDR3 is TGTGCCAGCAGTTTGATTGGGCCGAACGACGAGCAGTACTTC.

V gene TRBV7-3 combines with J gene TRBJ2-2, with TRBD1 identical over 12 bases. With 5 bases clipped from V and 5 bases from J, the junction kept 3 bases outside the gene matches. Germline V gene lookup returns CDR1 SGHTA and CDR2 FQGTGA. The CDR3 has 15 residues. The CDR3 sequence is CASSQGQGATGELFF. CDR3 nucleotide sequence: TGTGCCAGCAGCCAGGGACAGGGGGCGACCGGGGAGCTGTTTTTT.

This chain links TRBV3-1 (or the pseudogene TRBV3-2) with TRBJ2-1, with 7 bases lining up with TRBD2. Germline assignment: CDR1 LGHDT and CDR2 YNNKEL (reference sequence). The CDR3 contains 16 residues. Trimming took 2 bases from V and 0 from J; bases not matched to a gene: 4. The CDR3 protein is CASSQPSGTSYNEQFF. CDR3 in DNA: TGTGCCAGCAGCCAACCCAGCGGGACCTCCTACAATGAGCAGTTCTTC.

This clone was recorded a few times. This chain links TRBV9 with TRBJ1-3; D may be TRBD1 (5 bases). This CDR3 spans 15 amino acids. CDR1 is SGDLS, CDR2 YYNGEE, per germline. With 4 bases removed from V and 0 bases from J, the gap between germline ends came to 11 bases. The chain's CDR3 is CASSPRQSSGNTIYF. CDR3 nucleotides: TGTGCCAGCAGCCCCCGACAGAGCTCTGGAAACACCATATATTTT.

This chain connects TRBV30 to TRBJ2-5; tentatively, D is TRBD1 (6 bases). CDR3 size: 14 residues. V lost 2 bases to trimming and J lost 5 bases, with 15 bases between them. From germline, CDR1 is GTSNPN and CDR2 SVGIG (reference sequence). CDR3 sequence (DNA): TGTGCCTGGAGTCTCAAGGGGGTTCGGGAGACCCAGTACTTC. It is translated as CAWSLKGVRETQYF.

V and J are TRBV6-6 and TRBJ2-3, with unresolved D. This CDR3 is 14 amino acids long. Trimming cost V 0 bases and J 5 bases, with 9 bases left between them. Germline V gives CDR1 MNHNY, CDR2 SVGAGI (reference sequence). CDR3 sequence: CASSYSLAEDTQYF. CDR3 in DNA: TGTGCCAGCAGTTACTCCCTGGCGGAAGATACGCAGTATTTT.

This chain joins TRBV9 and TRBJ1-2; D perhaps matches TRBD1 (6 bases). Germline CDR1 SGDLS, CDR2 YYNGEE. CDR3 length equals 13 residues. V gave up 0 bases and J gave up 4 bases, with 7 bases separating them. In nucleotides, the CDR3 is TGTGCCAGCAGCGTAGGGACAGCCTATGGCTACACCTTC. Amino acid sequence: CASSVGTAYGYTF. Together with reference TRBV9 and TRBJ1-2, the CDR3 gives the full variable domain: DSGVTQTPKHLITATGQRVTLRCSPRSGDLSVYWYQQSLDQGLQFLIQYYNGEERAKGNILERFSAQQFPDLHSELNLSSLELGDSALYFCASSVGTAYGYTFGSGTRLTVV.

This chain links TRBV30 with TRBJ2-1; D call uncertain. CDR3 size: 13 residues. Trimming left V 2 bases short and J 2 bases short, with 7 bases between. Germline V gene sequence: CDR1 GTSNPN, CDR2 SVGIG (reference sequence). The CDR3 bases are TGTGCCTGGAGTCTCGTCCCCTACAATGAGCAGTTCTTC. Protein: CAWSLVPYNEQFF.

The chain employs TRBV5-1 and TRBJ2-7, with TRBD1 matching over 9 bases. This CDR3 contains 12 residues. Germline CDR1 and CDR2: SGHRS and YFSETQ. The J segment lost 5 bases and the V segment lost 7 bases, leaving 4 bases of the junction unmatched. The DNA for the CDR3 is TGCGCCAGCCGACAGGGGGGGAACGAGCAGTACTTC. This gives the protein CASRQGGNEQYF.

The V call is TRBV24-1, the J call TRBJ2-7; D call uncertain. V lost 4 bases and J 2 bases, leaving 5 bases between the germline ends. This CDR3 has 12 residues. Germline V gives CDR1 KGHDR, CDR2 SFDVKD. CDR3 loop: CATSDNTYEQYF. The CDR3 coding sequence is TGTGCCACCAGTGACAACACCTACGAGCAGTACTTC.

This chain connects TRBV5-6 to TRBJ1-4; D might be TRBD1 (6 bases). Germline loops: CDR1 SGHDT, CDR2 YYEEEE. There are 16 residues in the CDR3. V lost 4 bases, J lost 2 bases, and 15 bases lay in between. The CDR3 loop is CASSLRGAQTNEKLFF. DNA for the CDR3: TGTGCCAGCAGCCTACGGGGGGCGCAGACTAATGAAAAACTGTTTTTT.

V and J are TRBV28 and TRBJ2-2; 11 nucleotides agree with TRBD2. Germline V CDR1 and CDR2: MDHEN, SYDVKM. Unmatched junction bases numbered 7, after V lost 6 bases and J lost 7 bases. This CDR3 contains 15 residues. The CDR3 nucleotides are TGTGCCAGCAGGAGACTAGCGGGACGGGGCGGGGAGCTGTTTTTT. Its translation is CASRRLAGRGGELFF.

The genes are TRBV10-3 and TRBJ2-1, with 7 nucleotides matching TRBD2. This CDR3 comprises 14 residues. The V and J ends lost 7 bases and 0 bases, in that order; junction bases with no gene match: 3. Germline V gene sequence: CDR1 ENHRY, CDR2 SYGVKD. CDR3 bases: TGTGCCATCAAAGGCGGGAGCTCCTACAATGAGCAGTTCTTC. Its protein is CAIKGGSSYNEQFF.

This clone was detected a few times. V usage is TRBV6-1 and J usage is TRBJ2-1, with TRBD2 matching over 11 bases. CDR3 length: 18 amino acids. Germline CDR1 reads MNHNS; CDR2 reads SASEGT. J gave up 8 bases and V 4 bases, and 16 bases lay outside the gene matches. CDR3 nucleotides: TGTGCCAGCAGTGGCCATTTAGCGGGAGGGCCCGGGGGGGATGAGCAGTTCTTC. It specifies CASSGHLAGGPGGDEQFF.

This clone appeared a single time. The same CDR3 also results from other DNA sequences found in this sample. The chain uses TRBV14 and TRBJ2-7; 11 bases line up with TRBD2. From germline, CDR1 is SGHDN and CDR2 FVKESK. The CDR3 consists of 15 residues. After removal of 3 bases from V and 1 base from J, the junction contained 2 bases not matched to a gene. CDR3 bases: TGTGCCAGCAGCCAGGGACTAGCGGCTTCCTACGAGCAGTACTTC. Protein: CASSQGLAASYEQYF.

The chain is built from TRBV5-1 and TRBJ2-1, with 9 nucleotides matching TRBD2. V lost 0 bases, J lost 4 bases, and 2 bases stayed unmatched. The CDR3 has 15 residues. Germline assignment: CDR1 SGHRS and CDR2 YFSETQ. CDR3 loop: CASSLDSGGYNEQFF. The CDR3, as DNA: TGCGCCAGCAGCTTGGATAGCGGGGGATACAATGAGCAGTTCTTC.

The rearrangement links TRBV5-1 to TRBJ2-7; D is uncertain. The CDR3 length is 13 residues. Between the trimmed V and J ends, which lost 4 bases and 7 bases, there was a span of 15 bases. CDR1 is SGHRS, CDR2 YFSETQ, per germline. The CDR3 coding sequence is TGCGCCAGCAGCCCCCCGGATGGAGCTGAGCAGTACTTC. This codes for CASSPPDGAEQYF.

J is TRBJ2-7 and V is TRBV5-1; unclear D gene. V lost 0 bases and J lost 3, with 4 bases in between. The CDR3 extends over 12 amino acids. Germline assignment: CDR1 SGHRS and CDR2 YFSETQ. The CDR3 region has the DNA TGCGCCAGCAGCTTGGCCCACTACGAGCAGTACTTC. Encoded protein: CASSLAHYEQYF.

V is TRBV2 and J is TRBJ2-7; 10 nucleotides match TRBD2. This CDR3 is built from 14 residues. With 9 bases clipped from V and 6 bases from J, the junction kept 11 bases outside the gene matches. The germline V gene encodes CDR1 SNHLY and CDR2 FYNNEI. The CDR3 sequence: CASGGGLAMSEQYF. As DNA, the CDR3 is TGTGCCAGTGGGGGGGGACTAGCGATGAGCGAGCAGTACTTC.